This T cell receptor beta chain was recorded in a study of patients and donors after allogeneic stem cell transplantation. Trimming shortened V by 0 bases and J by 8 bases, and 14 bases separated the two germline ends. This CDR3 is built from 14 residues. Germline V gives CDR1 SGHRS, CDR2 YFSETQ. This clonotype was picked up a small number of times. Each CDR3 protein gets one entry after TCRdb re-called the RT-PCR reads with MiXCR. Of 65,000 to 80,000 distinct CDR3 sequences listed, around 27% are singletons. The source of this sequence is a human donor who was either an allogeneic HSCT recipient or a stem cell or donor lymphocyte infusion donor (not recorded which). It is not recorded whose cells these are; they may come from a transplant donor. This chain connects TRBV5-1 to TRBJ1-2; a possible D gene is TRBD1 (6 bases). The sequenced material came from blood, either unsorted or a sorted T cell fraction (not recorded which). The CDR3 DNA reads as TGCGCCAGCAGCTTGGGGCAGGGGTTGAGCGGCTACACCTTC. Translation: CASSLGQGLSGYTF.